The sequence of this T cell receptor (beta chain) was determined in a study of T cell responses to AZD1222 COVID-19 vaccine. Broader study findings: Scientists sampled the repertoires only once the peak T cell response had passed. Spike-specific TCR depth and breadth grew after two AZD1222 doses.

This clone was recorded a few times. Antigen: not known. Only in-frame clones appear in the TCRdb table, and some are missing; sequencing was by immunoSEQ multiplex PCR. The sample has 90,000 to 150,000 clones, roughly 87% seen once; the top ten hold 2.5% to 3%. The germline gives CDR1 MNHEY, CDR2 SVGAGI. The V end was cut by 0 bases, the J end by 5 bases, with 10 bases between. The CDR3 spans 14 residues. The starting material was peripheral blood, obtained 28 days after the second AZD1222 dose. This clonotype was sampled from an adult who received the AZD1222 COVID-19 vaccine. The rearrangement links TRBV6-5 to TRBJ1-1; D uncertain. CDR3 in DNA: TGTGCCAGCAGTTACTCGCGGGGAAGTACTGAAGCTTTCTTT. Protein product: CASSYSRGSTEAFF.